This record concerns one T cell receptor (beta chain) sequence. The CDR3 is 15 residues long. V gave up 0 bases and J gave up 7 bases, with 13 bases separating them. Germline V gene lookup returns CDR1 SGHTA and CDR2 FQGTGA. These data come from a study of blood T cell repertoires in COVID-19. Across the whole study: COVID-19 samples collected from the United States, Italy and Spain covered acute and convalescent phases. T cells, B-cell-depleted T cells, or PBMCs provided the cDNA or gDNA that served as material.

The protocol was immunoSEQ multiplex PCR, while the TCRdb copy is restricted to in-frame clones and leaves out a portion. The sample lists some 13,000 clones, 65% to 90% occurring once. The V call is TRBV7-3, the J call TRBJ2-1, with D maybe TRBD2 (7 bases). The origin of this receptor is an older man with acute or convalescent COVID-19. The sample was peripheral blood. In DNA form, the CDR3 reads TGTGCCAGCAGCTTAACGTGGGGGGGCTCGAATGAGCAGTTCTTC. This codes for CASSLTWGGSNEQFF.